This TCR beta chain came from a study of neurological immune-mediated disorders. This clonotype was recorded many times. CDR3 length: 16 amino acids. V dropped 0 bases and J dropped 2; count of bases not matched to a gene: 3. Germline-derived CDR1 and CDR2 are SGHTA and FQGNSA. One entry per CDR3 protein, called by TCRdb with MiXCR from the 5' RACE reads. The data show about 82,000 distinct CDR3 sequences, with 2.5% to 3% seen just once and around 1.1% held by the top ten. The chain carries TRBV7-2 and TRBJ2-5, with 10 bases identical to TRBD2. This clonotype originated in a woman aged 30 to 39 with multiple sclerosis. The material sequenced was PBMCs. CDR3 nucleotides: TGTGCCAGCAGCTTAGCGCCAGCGGGAGGGCAAGAGACCCAGTACTTC. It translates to CASSLAPAGGQETQYF.